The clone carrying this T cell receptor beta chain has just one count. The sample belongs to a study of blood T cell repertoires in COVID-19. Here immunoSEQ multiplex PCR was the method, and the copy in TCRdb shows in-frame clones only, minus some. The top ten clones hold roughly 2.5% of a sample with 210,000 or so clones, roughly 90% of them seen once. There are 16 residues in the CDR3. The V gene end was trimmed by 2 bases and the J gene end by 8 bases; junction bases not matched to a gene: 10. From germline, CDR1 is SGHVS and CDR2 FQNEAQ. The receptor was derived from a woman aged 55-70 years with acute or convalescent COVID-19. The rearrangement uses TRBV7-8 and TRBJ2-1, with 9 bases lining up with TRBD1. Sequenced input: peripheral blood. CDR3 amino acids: CASSLISGQGRYEQFF. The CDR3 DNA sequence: TGTGCCAGCAGCTTAATCAGCGGACAGGGGAGGTATGAGCAGTTCTTC.